This is a list of T cell receptor beta chains from one sample in a study of blood T cells in healthy people across ages. TCRdb reprocessed the 5' RACE reads with MiXCR, giving one entry per CDR3 protein. The sample holds about 970,000 distinct CDR3 sequences; roughly half are singletons and the top ten take around 21%. The sequenced sample consisted of blood. The receptors here all came from a woman aged 55-70 years in good health. Each CDR3 is given with its conserved first and last residue.

>TRBV4-1|TRBJ2-1
CASSQLLRHPEAFF
>TRBV14|TRBJ2-3
CASSFEGRGYF
>TRBV3-1|TRBJ2-7
CASSRDRVSDEQYF
>TRBV29-1|TRBJ2-1
CSVVSPRQFF
>TRBV7-2|TRBJ2-4
CASSLPGREPTREQYF
>TRBV10-2|TRBJ1-2
CASSTNSLGGYTF
>TRBV6-5|TRBJ2-3
CASSYRGTSGTLTDTQYF
>TRBV28|TRBJ2-7
CASSSHIATYEQYF
>TRBV6-2/TRBV6-3|TRBJ2-2
CASSHQPPGSRAGELFF
>TRBV5-1|TRBJ2-1
CAGSVYSGSYNEQFF
>TRBV6-2/TRBV6-3|TRBJ2-1
CASSYLTSGRDSQFF
>TRBV6-5|TRBJ2-4
CASSPRGARGAIQYF
>TRBV6-6|TRBJ2-7
CASHQSGREDEQYF
>TRBV20-1|TRBJ2-5
CSAHRGLETQYF
>TRBV4-3|TRBJ2-7
CASSPDRILSYEQYF
>TRBV7-2|TRBJ2-5
CASSPRPGQQETQYF
>TRBV20-1|TRBJ1-1
CSAREVPEAFF
>TRBV12-3/TRBV12-4|TRBJ1-4
CASSVGIAEMMRQLFF
>TRBV24-1|TRBJ2-4
CATHPTGLAKNIQYF
>TRBV7-8|.
CASSLVGGTGGLPEQYF
>TRBV9|TRBJ2-5
CASSPRWGSGEKETQYF
>TRBV20-1|TRBJ2-7
CSARDPIRARYEQYF
>TRBV7-2|TRBJ2-3
CASSFGLGETDTQYF
>TRBV7-2|TRBJ2-3
CASSFAGPPGGGTQYF
>TRBV5-4|TRBJ2-7
CASSFGGGSLYEQYF
>TRBV6-5|TRBJ1-2
CASTGGWGYTF
>TRBV7-2|TRBJ2-1
CASSLSGKHNEQFF
>TRBV4-1|TRBJ1-4
CASTQGLPNEKLFF
>TRBV20-1|TRBJ1-5
CSASGGRQPQHF
>TRBV7-8|.
CASSFTDDEQYF
>TRBV18|TRBJ2-5
CASSTLRQETQYF
>TRBV7-2|TRBJ2-5
CASSLVRVGQGQETQYF
>TRBV4-2|TRBJ1-1
CASSQRTGFTEAFF
>TRBV12-3/TRBV12-4|TRBJ2-7
CASSFGGGKGPQYF
>TRBV6-5|TRBJ1-4
CASSQQGPSGKLFF
>TRBV4-1|TRBJ2-1
CATRLASSYNEQFF
>TRBV10-3|TRBJ1-1
CAIGRENTEAFF
>TRBV3-1|TRBJ2-5
CASSLGEGVQYF
>TRBV27|TRBJ2-1
CASMVLTGVNEQFF
>TRBV7-2|TRBJ2-1
CASSFWTGASYEQFF
>TRBV20-1|TRBJ2-3
CSPSGGTGGTQYF
>TRBV7-9|TRBJ2-7
CASSPLTKGYEQYF
>TRBV11-2|TRBJ2-3
CASSTSGMTSTDTQYF
>TRBV2|TRBJ2-7
CASSEALVTSGSYEQYF
>TRBV29-1|TRBJ2-3
CSVEVMGILADTQYF
>TRBV20-1|TRBJ2-1
CSASGPEQGEIDEQFF
>TRBV27|TRBJ2-2
CASRDRNQSVTGELFF
>TRBV13|TRBJ2-7
CASSLDQMTYEQYF
>TRBV5-1|TRBJ2-7
CASSFLGRTYEQYF
>TRBV4-2|TRBJ2-7
CASSQHVRERYEQYF
>TRBV4-3|TRBJ2-1
CASSRSAGNNEQFF